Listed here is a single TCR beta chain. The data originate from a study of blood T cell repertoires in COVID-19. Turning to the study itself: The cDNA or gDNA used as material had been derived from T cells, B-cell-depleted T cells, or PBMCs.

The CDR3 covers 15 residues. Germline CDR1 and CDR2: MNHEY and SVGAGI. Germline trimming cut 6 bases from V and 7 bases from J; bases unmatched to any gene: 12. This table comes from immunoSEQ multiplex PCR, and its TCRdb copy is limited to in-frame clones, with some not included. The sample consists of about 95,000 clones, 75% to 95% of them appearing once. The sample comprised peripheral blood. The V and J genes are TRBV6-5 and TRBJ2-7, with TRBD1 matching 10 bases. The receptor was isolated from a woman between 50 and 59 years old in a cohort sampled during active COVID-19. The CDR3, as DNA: TGTGCCAGCAGGACTCTGGACAGGGGGTCAGGGGAGCAGTACTTC. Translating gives CASRTLDRGSGEQYF.